The present TCR beta chain was sequenced within a study of T cell responses to AZD1222 COVID-19 vaccine. Profiled with immunoSEQ multiplex PCR; TCRdb holds only in-frame clones, not every one. The sample contains some 190,000 clones, nearly 95% of which appear only once. The germline gives CDR1 MNHEY, CDR2 SVGAGI. The CDR3 extends over 12 amino acids. The ends were cut back, 5 bases at V and 7 bases at J, with 8 bases in the middle. V usage is TRBV6-5 and J usage is TRBJ1-4; no firm D call. The sequencing used peripheral blood, collected 28 days after the second AZD1222 dose. This TCR came from an adult who received the AZD1222 COVID-19 vaccine. The CDR3 coding sequence is TGTGCCAGCAGTCAGCCGGTTGAAAAACTGTTTTTT. Its translation is CASSQPVEKLFF.